The following is a T cell receptor (beta chain) sequence with its context. This entry is derived from a study of blood T cell repertoires in COVID-19. The CDR3 has 13 residues. Germline loops: CDR1 MDHEN, CDR2 SYDVKM. V was pared by 3 bases and J by 6 bases, with 9 bases between. Sequencing was performed with immunoSEQ multiplex PCR; in TCRdb, only in-frame clones are kept and a portion is missing. The table includes 25,000 to 35,000 clones, about 92% detected once. Sequenced input: peripheral blood. This receptor was obtained from a man aged 45 to 65 with active COVID-19. This chain uses TRBV28 with TRBJ2-1, with a tentative D call TRBD2 (6 bases). For the CDR3, the DNA is TGTGCCAGCAGTTTGCGGGGATTCAATGAGCAGTTCTTC. This gives the protein CASSLRGFNEQFF.